This T cell receptor beta chain was found in a study of glioma-infiltrating T cells after dendritic cell vaccination. Whole-study context: At biweekly intervals, patients got three intradermal dendritic cell vaccine injections.

Sequencing was performed with immunoSEQ multiplex PCR; in TCRdb, only in-frame clones are kept and a portion is missing. The table lists under 75,000 clones, 85% to 90% of them singletons. Time point: after dendritic cell vaccination, including at tumor progression/relapse. Selection required adequate fresh-frozen tumor tissue plus more than two years' survival data. All glioblastoma patients lacked an isocitrate dehydrogenase mutation. This material consisted of blood, taken after dendritic cell vaccination. This TCR derives from a human donor with glioblastoma.

The CDR3 nucleotides read TGTGCCAGCAGTTTCGTCGGGACAGGGGCTGGATCACCCCTCCACTTT. This encodes CASSFVGTGAGSPLHF. The chain employs TRBV28 and TRBJ1-6; 10 positions match TRBD1. The V gene end was trimmed by 3 bases and the J gene end by 10 bases; junction bases not matched to a gene: 9. Germline V gives CDR1 MDHEN, CDR2 SYDVKM. This CDR3 spans 16 amino acids.